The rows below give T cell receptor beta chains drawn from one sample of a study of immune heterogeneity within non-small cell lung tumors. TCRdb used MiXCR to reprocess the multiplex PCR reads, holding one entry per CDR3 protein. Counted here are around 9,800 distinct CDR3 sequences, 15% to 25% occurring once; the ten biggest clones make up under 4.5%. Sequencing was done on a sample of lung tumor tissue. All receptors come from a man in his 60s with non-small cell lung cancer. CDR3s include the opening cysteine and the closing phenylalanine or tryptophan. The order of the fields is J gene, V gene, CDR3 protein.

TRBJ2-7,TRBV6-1,CASRTSGSYEQYF
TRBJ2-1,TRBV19,CASSASEPLTGQFF
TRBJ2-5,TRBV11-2,CASSLTGFLTQETQYF
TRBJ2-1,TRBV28,CASSLGGRSHNEQFF
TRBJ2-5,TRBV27,CASSLSVSQETQYF
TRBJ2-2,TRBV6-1,CASSPTQGFIGELFF
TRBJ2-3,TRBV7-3,CASSLTAGGTQYF
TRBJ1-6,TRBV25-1,CASSEDGENSPLHF
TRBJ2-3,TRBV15,CATSREWLDLRDTQYF
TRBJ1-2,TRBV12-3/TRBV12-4,CASSRTTGRYNYGYTF
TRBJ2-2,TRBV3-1,CASSQDGNTGELFF
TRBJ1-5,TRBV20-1,CSASRTGLSNQPQHF
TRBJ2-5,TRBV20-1,CSAVRGGTAETQYF
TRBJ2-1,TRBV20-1,CSARAPSGAANEQFF
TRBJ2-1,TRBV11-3,CASSSGAGGPNEQFF
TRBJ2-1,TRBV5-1,CASSLAPFKANEQFF
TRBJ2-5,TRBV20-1,CSAKSRMGQETQYF
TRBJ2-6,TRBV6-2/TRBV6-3,CASRPQGTGANVLTF
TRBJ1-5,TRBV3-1,CASSPNLQGNQPQHF
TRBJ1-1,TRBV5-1,CASSVQAGSTEAFF
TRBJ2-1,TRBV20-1,CSASGQGINNEQFF
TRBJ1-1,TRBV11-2,CASSLGVTEAFF
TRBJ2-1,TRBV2,CASMGYNEQFF
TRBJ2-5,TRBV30,CACTRETQYF
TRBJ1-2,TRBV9,CASIGLYGYTF
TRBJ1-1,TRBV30,CAWSPDRGNMNTEAFF